This record covers a single TCR beta chain. TCRdb called clones again from the PCR reads with MiXCR. The profile shows tens of thousands of clones, approximately 20% of them singletons. The sample is drawn from a study of metastatic and nonmetastatic thyroid tumors. Germline CDR1 reads MDHEN; CDR2 reads SYDVKM. V shed 5 bases and J shed 2 bases, with 13 bases lying between them. CDR3 length equals 16 residues. No patient received treatment before thyroid surgery. Sequencing was performed on adjacent normal tissue. The sequence was collected from a female donor with papillary thyroid cancer or a benign thyroid nodule (not recorded which). Some clones in this sample may be carry-over from other donors' samples. V usage is TRBV28 and J usage is TRBJ2-6, with D possibly matching TRBD2 (6 bases). CDR3 protein: CASSQLTGAGANVLTF. For the CDR3, the DNA is TGTGCCAGCAGTCAGTTAACGGGGGCTGGGGCCAACGTCCTGACTTTC.